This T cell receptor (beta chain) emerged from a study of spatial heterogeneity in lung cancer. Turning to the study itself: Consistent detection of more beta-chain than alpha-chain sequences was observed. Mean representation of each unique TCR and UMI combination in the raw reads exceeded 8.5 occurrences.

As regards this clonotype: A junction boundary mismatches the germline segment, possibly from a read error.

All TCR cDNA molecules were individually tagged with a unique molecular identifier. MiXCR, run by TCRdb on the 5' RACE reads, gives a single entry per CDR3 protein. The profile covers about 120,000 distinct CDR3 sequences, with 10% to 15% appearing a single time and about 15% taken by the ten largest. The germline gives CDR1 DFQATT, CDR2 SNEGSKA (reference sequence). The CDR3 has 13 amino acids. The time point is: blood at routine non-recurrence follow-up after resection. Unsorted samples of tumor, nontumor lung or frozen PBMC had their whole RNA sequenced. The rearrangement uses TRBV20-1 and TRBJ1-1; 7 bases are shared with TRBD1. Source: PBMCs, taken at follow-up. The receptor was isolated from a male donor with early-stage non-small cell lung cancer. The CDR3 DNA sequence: TGCAGTGTTAGACAGGGAATGAACACTGAAGCTTTCTTT. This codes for CSVRQGMNTEAFF.